This TCR beta chain was captured in a study of CD8 T cells in ankylosing spondylitis. The CDR3 runs to 15 residues. The ends lost 6 bases at V and 4 bases at J; junction bases unmatched: 12. Germline assignment: CDR1 DFQATT and CDR2 SNEGSKA (reference sequence). Findings and limits, study-wide: Seemingly characteristic of ankylosing spondylitis blood was a TCR beta motif consisting of roughly 8 highly homologous variants.

Making use of molecular barcodes, quantitative 5'-RACE generated TCR beta libraries. TCRdb analysed the 5' RACE reads with MiXCR anew, one entry per CDR3 protein. This sample has about 260,000 distinct CDR3 sequences, with about 24% found just once. A word on this clonotype: The antigen is undetermined.

The chain joins TRBV20-1 to TRBJ2-1, with TRBD2 matching 7 bases. Sequencing input: blood, either unsorted or a sorted T cell fraction (not recorded which). The TCR originated in a male donor with ankylosing spondylitis or in good health (not recorded which). CDR3 coding DNA: TGCAGTGCCCAACTCCTAGCGGTGGGATACAATGAGCAGTTCTTC. Protein: CSAQLLAVGYNEQFF.